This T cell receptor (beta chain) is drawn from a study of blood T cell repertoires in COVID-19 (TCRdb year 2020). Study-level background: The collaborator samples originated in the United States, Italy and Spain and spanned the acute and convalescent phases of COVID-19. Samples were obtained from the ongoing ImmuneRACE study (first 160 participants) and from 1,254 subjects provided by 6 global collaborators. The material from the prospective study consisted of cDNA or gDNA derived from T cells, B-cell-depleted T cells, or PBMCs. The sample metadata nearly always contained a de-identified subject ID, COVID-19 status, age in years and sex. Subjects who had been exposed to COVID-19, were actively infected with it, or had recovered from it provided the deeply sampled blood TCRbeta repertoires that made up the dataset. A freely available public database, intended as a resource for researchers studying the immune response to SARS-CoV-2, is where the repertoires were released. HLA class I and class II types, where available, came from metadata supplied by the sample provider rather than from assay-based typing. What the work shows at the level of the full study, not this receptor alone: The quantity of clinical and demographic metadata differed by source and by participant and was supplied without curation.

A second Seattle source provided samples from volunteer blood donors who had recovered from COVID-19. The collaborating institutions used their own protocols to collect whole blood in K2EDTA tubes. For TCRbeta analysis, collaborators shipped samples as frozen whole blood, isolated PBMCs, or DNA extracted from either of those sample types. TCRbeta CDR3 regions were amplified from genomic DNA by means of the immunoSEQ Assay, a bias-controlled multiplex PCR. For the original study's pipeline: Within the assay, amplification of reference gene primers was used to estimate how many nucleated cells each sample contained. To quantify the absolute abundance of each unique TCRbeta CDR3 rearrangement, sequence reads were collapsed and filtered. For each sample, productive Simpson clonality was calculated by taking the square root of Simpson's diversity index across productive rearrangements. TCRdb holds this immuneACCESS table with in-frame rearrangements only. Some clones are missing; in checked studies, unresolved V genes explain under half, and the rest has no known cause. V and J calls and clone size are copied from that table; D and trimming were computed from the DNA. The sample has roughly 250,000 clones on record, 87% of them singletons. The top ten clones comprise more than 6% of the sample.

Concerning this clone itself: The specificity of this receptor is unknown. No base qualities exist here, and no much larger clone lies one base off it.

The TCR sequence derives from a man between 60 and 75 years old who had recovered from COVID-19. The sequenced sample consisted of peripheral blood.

For the CDR3, the sequence is CASTGGEGNTIYF. The nucleotide sequence reads TGTGCCAGCACGGGAGGGGAAGGAAACACCATATATTTT. The sequence links TRBV6-5 to TRBJ1-3; matching of 5 bases hints at TRBD1 as the D gene. Looking up the germline V gene yields CDR1 MNHEY and CDR2 SVGAGI. Taken from cysteine to phenylalanine, the CDR3 has 13 residues. CDR3 DNA only is kept here, 39 bases in frame from base 1. A distance of 11 bases separates the germline ends of V and J, which lose 7 bases and 4 bases respectively.